These 12 T cell receptor beta chains originate from one sample sequenced in a study of patients and donors after allogeneic stem cell transplantation. TCRdb recomputed calls from the RT-PCR reads with MiXCR, one row per CDR3 protein. The sample consists of roughly 41,000 distinct CDR3 sequences, 25% to 35% of them appearing once. Material for sequencing was blood, either unsorted or a sorted T cell fraction (not recorded which). These receptors all come from a human donor who was either an allogeneic HSCT recipient or a stem cell or donor lymphocyte infusion donor (not recorded which). It is not recorded whose cells these are; they may come from a transplant donor.

CDR3 loop: CASSLVQDYGYTF. The CDR3 nucleotides are TGTGCCAGCAGCTTGGTCCAGGACTATGGCTACACCTTC. This chain connects TRBV5-6 to TRBJ1-2; D uncertain. CDR1 is SGHDT and CDR2 is YYEEEE in the germline V gene. V was pared by 0 bases and J by 3 bases, with 6 bases between. The CDR3 extends over 13 amino acids. The entire variable domain, with the rest obtained from reference TRBV5-6 and TRBJ1-2, is as follows: DAGVTQSPTHLIKTRGQQVTLRCSPKSGHDTVSWYQQALGQGPQFIFQYYEEEERQRGNFPDRFSGHQFPNYSSELNVNALLLGDSALYLCASSLVQDYGYTFGSGTRLTVV.

This clonotype was recorded a few times. J is TRBJ2-2 and V is TRBV15; TRBD1 is a possible D gene (6 bases). Deletions cut 0 bases from V and 5 bases from J, with 13 bases between. Germline lookup yields CDR1 LNHNV and CDR2 YYDKDF (reference sequence). The CDR3 consists of 16 residues. The CDR3 bases are TGTGCCACCAGCAGAGACGAACAGGGTCTTACCGGGGAGCTGTTTTTT. It specifies CATSRDEQGLTGELFF.

This clonotype was observed a few times. J is TRBJ1-2 and V is TRBV7-9; a weak D match, TRBD1 (6 bases). Germline assignment: CDR1 SEHNR and CDR2 FQNEAQ (reference sequence). Trimming cost V 1 base and J 1 base, with 13 bases left between them. The CDR3 length is 16 residues. The CDR3 loop reads CASSLGGQQLNYGYTF. The DNA for the CDR3 is TGTGCCAGCAGCTTAGGAGGACAGCAGCTTAACTATGGCTACACCTTC.

This clonotype was seen repeatedly, ten times or more. This chain joins TRBV4-2 and TRBJ1-2; no clear D. Germline V gives CDR1 LGHNA, CDR2 YNFKEQ. Trimming took off 3 bases at V and 7 bases at J, with 12 bases between the two ends. The CDR3 sequence is 13 residues long. The CDR3 DNA is TGTGCCAGCAGCCAGGGAAAAGAATTTGGCTACACCTTC. Its protein is CASSQGKEFGYTF.

There are many counts of this clonotype. The V call is TRBV10-3, the J call TRBJ2-3; D not certain. The CDR3 runs 12 residues. Trimming left V 6 bases short and J 4 bases short, with 8 bases between. From germline, CDR1 is ENHRY and CDR2 SYGVKD. The CDR3 DNA sequence: TGTGCCATCAGCCTCTCCCCAGATACGCAGTATTTT. Translating gives CAISLSPDTQYF.

This chain links TRBV6-2 or TRBV6-3 with TRBJ1-2, with D perhaps TRBD1 (6 bases). V lost 2 bases and J lost 5, with 15 bases in between. Germline loops: CDR1 MNHEY, CDR2 SVGEGT. The CDR3 is 15 residues long. Here the CDR3 DNA reads TGTGCCAGCAGTTACGTGGCAGGGGTATGGTATGGCTACACCTTC. This codes for CASSYVAGVWYGYTF.

This clonotype was seen ten or more times. The rearrangement links TRBV18 to TRBJ1-5, with unresolved D. This CDR3 is 14 amino acids long. Trimming pared 3 bases from V and 0 bases from J, leaving 6 bases between. Germline CDR1 and CDR2: KGHSH and LQKENI. The CDR3 protein is CASSPGFSNQPQHF. CDR3 sequence (DNA): TGTGCCAGCTCACCGGGATTTAGCAATCAGCCCCAGCATTTT. Using reference TRBV18 and TRBJ1-5 for the parts outside the CDR3, the full variable domain is NAGVMQNPRHLVRRRGQEARLRCSPMKGHSHVYWYRQLPEEGLKFMVYLQKENIIDESGMPKERFSAEFPKEGPSILRIQQVVRGDSAAYFCASSPGFSNQPQHFGDGTRLSIL.

Comments on this clonotype: This CDR3 fails to terminate in the conserved phenylalanine or tryptophan, so it likely reflects a read error. This chain connects TRBV20-1 to TRBJ2-3; 7 bases map to TRBD2. This CDR3 contains 15 residues. Germline CDR1 reads DFQATT; CDR2 reads SNEGSKA (reference sequence). V lost 3 bases, J lost 2 bases, and 8 bases stayed unmatched. The CDR3: CSASPLAVITDTQYL. CDR3 bases: TGCAGTGCTAGCCCCCTAGCGGTTATCACAGATACGCAGTATTTA.

This chain uses TRBV3-1 with TRBJ2-5; 11 bases line up with TRBD1. This CDR3 region has 15 residues. Trimming removed 0 bases from V and 7 bases from J; junction bases left unmatched: 4. The germline V gene encodes CDR1 LGHDT and CDR2 YNNKEL (reference sequence). CDR3 in amino acids: CASSQDVDRGRTQYF. CDR3 DNA: TGTGCCAGCAGCCAAGATGTGGACAGGGGGCGGACCCAGTACTTC.

This clonotype was counted between two and nine times. The chain combines TRBV4-1 with TRBJ1-2, with D hard to call. CDR3 length equals 14 residues. Germline-derived CDR1 and CDR2 are MGHRA and YSYEKL. Deletions cut 0 bases from V and 2 bases from J, with 7 bases between. CDR3 residues: CASSQEVGNYGYTF. The CDR3 coding sequence is TGCGCCAGCAGCCAAGAAGTTGGGAACTATGGCTACACCTTC.

This clonotype was counted many times. The gene calls are TRBV6-2 or TRBV6-3 and TRBJ1-2; 9 nucleotides agree with TRBD1. V shed 5 bases, J shed 3 bases, and the junction held 7 bases outside the gene matches. Germline V gene lookup returns CDR1 MNHEY and CDR2 SVGEGT. This CDR3 comprises 15 residues. CDR3 sequence reads: CASSGTGGLDYGYTF. In nucleotides, the CDR3 is TGTGCCAGCAGTGGAACAGGGGGCCTGGACTATGGCTACACCTTC.

The chain has TRBV4-3 and TRBJ2-3, with 9 bases that match TRBD2. V trimming: 2 bases; J trimming: 5 bases; junction bases outside the gene matches: 14. CDR1 is LGHNA and CDR2 is YSLEER in the germline V gene. CDR3 size: 18 residues. The CDR3 DNA reads TGCGCCAGCAGCCAAAGATCGACGACTGGACTAGCGAAAGATACGCAGTATTTT. Protein product: CASSQRSTTGLAKDTQYF.